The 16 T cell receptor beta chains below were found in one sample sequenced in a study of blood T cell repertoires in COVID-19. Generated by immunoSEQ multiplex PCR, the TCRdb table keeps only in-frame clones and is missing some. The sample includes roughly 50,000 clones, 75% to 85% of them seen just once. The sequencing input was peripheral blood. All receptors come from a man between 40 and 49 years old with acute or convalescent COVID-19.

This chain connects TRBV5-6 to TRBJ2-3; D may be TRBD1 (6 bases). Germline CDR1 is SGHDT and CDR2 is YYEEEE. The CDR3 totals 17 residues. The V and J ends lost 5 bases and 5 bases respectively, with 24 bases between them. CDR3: CASSQGLRKGWGDTQYF. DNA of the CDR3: TGTGCCAGCAGTCAGGGGCTGCGGAAGGGGTGGGGAGATACGCAGTATTTT. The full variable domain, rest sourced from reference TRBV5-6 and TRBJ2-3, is DAGVTQSPTHLIKTRGQQVTLRCSPKSGHDTVSWYQQALGQGPQFIFQYYEEEERQRGNFPDRFSGHQFPNYSSELNVNALLLGDSALYLCASSQGLRKGWGDTQYFGPGTRLTVL.

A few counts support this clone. The CDR3 loop reads CASRDSYVNEKLFF. The DNA for the CDR3 is TGCGCCAGCAGAGACAGCTACGTTAATGAAAAACTGTTTTTT. The genes are TRBV5-1 and TRBJ1-4; perhaps TRBD1 as D (5 bases). This CDR3 is built from 14 residues. The germline V gene has CDR1 SGHRS and CDR2 YFSETQ. Trimming left V 5 bases short and J 4 bases short, with 12 bases between.

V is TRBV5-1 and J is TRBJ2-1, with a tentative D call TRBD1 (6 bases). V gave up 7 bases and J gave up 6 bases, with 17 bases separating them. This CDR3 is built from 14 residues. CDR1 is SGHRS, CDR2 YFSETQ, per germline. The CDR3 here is CASEGVRGVNEQFF. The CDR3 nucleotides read TGCGCCAGCGAGGGGGTGAGGGGTGTCAATGAGCAGTTCTTC.

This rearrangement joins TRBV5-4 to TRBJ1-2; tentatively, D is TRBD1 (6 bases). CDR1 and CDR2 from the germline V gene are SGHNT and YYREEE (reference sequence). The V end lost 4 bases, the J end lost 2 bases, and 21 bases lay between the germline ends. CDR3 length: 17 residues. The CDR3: CASSTGQRGGENYGYTF. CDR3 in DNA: TGTGCCAGCAGCACCGGACAACGAGGGGGAGAAAACTATGGCTACACCTTC. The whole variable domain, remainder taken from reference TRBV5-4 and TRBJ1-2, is ETGVTQSPTHLIKTRGQQVTLRCSSQSGHNTVSWYQQALGQGPQFIFQYYREEENGRGNFPPRFSGLQFPNYSSELNVNALELDDSALYLCASSTGQRGGENYGYTFGSGTRLTVV.

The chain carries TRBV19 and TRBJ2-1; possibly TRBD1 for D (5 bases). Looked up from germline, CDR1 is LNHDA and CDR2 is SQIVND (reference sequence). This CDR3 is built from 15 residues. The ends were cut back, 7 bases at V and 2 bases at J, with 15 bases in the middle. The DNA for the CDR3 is TGTGCCAGTATGTTCAGGGTGGGAACCTACAATGAGCAGTTCTTC. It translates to CASMFRVGTYNEQFF.

DNA for the CDR3: TGTGCTAGTGGTTTTTTTCTTGGACAGACGAACACCGGGGAGCTGTTTTTT. Translation: CASGFFLGQTNTGELFF. This chain joins TRBV12-5 and TRBJ2-2; weak D call: TRBD1 (6 bases). The length of the CDR3 is 17 residues. Deletions cut 3 bases from V and 0 bases from J, with 14 bases between. Germline V lookup: CDR1 LGHNT, CDR2 FRNRAP.

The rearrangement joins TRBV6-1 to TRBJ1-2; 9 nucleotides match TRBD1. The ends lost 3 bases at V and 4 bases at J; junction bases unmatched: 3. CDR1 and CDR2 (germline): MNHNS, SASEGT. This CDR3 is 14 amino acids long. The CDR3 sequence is CASSEGTGTYGYTF. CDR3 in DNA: TGTGCCAGCAGTGAGGGGACAGGGACCTATGGCTACACCTTC.

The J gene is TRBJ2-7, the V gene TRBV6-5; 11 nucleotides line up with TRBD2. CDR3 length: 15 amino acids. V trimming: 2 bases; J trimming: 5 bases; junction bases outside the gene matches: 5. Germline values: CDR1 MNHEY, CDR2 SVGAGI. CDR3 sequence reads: CASSYVAGGRDEQYF. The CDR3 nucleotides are TGTGCCAGCAGTTACGTAGCGGGGGGGCGCGACGAGCAGTACTTC.

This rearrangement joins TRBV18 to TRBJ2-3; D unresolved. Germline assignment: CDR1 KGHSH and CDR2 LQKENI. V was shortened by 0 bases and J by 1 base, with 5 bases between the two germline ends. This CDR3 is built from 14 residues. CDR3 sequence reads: CASSPPERTDTQYF. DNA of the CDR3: TGTGCCAGCTCACCACCGGAGCGCACAGATACGCAGTATTTT.

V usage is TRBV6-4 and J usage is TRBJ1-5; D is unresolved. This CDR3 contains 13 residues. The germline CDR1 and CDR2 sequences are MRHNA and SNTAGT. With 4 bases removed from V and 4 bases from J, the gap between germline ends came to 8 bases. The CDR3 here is CASSGEPNQPQHF. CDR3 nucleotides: TGTGCCAGCAGTGGGGAGCCTAATCAGCCCCAGCATTTT.

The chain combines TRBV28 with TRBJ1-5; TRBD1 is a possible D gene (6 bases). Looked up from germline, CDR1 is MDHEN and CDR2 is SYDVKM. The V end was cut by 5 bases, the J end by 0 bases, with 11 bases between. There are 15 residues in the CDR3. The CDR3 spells CASSPGGHSNQPQHF. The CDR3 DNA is TGTGCCAGCAGTCCCGGGGGGCATAGCAATCAGCCCCAGCATTTT.

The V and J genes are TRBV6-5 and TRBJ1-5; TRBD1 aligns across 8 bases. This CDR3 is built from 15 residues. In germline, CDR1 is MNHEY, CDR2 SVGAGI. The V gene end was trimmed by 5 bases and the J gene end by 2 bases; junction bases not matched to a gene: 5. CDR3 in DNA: TGTGCCAGCAGTACTACGGACAGGGGCAATCAGCCCCAGCATTTT. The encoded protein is CASSTTDRGNQPQHF.

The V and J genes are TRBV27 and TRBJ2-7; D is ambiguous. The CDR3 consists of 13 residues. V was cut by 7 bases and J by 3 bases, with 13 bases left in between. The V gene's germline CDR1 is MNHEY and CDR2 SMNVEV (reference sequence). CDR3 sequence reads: CASTSVGVYEQYF. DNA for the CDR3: TGTGCCAGCACCTCCGTTGGAGTCTACGAGCAGTACTTC.

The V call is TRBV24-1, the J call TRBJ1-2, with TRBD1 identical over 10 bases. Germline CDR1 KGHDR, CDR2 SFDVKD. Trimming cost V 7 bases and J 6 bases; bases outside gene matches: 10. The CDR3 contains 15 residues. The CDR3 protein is CATSASGTGADGYTF. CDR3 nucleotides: TGTGCCACCAGCGCCTCCGGGACAGGGGCGGATGGCTACACCTTC.

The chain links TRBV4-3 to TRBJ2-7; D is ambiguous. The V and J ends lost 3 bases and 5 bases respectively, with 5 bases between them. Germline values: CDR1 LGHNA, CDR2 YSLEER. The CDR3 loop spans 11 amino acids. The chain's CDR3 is CASSQTHEQYF. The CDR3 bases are TGCGCCAGCAGCCAGACACACGAGCAGTACTTC.

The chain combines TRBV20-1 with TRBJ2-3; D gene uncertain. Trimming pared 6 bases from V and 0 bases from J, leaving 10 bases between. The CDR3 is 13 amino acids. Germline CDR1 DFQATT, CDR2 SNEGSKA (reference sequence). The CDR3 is CSASSPSTDTQYF. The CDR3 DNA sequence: TGCAGTGCCAGTTCCCCTAGCACAGATACGCAGTATTTT.